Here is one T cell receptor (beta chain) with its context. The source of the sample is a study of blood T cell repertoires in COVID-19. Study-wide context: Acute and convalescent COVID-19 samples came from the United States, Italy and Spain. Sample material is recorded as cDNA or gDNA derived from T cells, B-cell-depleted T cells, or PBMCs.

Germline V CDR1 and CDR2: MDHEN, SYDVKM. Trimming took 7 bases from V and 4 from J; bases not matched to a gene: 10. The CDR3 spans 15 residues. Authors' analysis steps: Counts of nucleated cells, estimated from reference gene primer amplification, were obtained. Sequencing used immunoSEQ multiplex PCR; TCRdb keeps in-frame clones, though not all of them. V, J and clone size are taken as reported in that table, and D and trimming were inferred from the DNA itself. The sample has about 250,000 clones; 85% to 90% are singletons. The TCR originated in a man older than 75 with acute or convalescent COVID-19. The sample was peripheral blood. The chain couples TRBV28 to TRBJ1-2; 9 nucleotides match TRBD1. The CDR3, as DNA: TGTGCCAGCACCCCCGGGGACAGGGTCTCCTATGGCTACACCTTC. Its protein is CASTPGDRVSYGYTF.